The 8 T cell receptor beta chains below come from one sample, sequenced in a study of T cell therapy after organ transplantation. Clones were sequenced by immunoSEQ multiplex PCR, and TCRdb holds only the in-frame ones, with some missing. In the table there are 20,000 or so clones, 81% of which are singletons. The time point: 4-8 weeks after completion of therapy. No cognate antigen is known for these TCRs. The sequenced sample was CD8+ T cells from blood, obtained after autologous CMV-specific T cell therapy. The receptors originated from a human patient who had received a solid organ transplant and had CMV disease. Some T cells may possibly be graft donor cells.

J is TRBJ1-2 and V is TRBV19, with D maybe TRBD1 (5 bases). This CDR3 spans 14 amino acids. CDR1 is LNHDA and CDR2 is SQIVND in the germline V gene (reference sequence). V lost 2 bases, J lost 4 bases, and 11 bases lay in between. CDR3 region: CASSIRWQGYGYTF. In DNA form, the CDR3 reads TGTGCCAGTAGTATAAGGTGGCAGGGCTATGGCTACACCTTC.

About this clone itself: A far larger clone is just one base off, so this is likely a read error. The same CDR3 is also encoded by other DNA sequences in this sample. The V and J genes are TRBV4-1 and TRBJ2-7; 8 bases agree with TRBD2. Germline CDR1 and CDR2: MGHRA and YSYEKL. The CDR3 length is 14 residues. The J segment lost 5 bases and the V segment lost 2 bases, leaving 5 bases of the junction unmatched. CDR3 bases: TGCGCCAGCAGCCAACCGGGAGGGATCCACGAGCAGTACTTC. It codes for CASSQPGGIHEQYF.

The V call is TRBV27, the J call TRBJ2-1; D is possibly TRBD1 (6 bases). V shed 2 bases and J shed 5 bases, with 10 bases lying between them. The CDR3 totals 14 residues. Looked up from germline, CDR1 is MNHEY and CDR2 is SMNVEV (reference sequence). The CDR3 here is CASSLMAGDNEQFF. The CDR3 DNA reads TGTGCCAGCAGTTTAATGGCAGGGGACAATGAGCAGTTCTTC.

The chain carries TRBV10-3 and TRBJ1-1, with no clear D. The CDR3 spans 13 residues. Germline V gives CDR1 ENHRY, CDR2 SYGVKD. The ends were cut back, 10 bases at V and 4 bases at J, with 16 bases in the middle. Here the CDR3 reads CATALGEGTEAFF. The CDR3 coding sequence is TGTGCCACTGCCCTTGGGGAGGGCACTGAAGCTTTCTTT.

This clone qualifies as large. This rearrangement joins TRBV9 to TRBJ1-4; no firm D call. V lost 1 base to trimming and J lost 7 bases, with 14 bases between them. Germline V gene lookup returns CDR1 SGDLS and CDR2 YYNGEE. This CDR3 contains 15 residues. As DNA, the CDR3 is TGTGCCAGCAGCGTATACCCAGCGTTGGGTGAAAAACTGTTTTTT. Its protein is CASSVYPALGEKLFF.

The chain has TRBV7-9 and TRBJ2-1, with D possibly TRBD1 on 6 matching bases. Per germline, CDR1 SEHNR and CDR2 FQNEAQ (reference sequence). This CDR3 region has 16 residues. V dropped 6 bases and J dropped 4 bases, with 19 bases sitting between them. The CDR3 DNA follows: TGTGCCAGCAGTTTTCAGGGGATGGGGCTATACAATGAGCAGTTCTTC. Protein: CASSFQGMGLYNEQFF.

This clone occurred once. J is TRBJ1-3 and V is TRBV10-3; no clear D gene. The length of the CDR3 is 15 residues. V was clipped by 5 bases and J by 0 bases, with 11 bases between them. Germline assignment: CDR1 ENHRY and CDR2 SYGVKD. The CDR3 loop is CAISNRWASGNTIYF. The CDR3 bases are TGTGCCATCAGTAACCGGTGGGCCTCTGGAAACACCATATATTTT.

The chain couples TRBV9 to TRBJ2-1; a possible D gene is TRBD1 (5 bases). V lost 4 bases and J lost 10, with 18 bases in between. Germline V gives CDR1 SGDLS, CDR2 YYNGEE. The CDR3 extends over 14 amino acids. CDR3 loop: CASSPQGTTKEQFF. Here the CDR3 DNA reads TGTGCCAGCAGCCCCCAGGGTACAACGAAGGAGCAGTTCTTC.